Each of the 25 T cell receptor beta chains below was sequenced from the same sample in a study of blood T cell repertoires in COVID-19. The table came from immunoSEQ multiplex PCR; TCRdb's copy has only in-frame clones and leaves some out. The table shows roughly 200,000 clones, with roughly 87% occurring only once. The sequenced material came from PBMCs or T cells enriched from blood (not recorded which). The receptors were gathered from a woman aged 40 to 50 with acute COVID-19.

The chain employs TRBV5-1 and TRBJ1-1, with 7 bases fitting TRBD1. This CDR3 comprises 18 residues. J lost 0 bases, V lost 3 bases, and 14 bases had no gene match. From germline, CDR1 is SGHRS and CDR2 YFSETQ. DNA for the CDR3: TGCGCCAGCAGCTCGGACTCGACAGGGCGGCGGATGAACACTGAAGCTTTCTTT. Its translation: CASSSDSTGRRMNTEAFF.

The rearrangement joins TRBV7-8 to TRBJ1-4, with D unresolved. The CDR3 spans 16 residues. Looked up from germline, CDR1 is SGHVS and CDR2 is FQNEAQ. V was cut by 1 base and J by 7 bases, with 16 bases left in between. Written as DNA, the CDR3 is TGTGCCAGCAGCTTAGGGGCTCGCGGGAGTGGTGAAAAACTGTTTTTT. It yields the protein CASSLGARGSGEKLFF.

This sequence joins TRBV2 and TRBJ2-7; weak D call: TRBD1 (6 bases). This CDR3 contains 14 residues. Germline V gene lookup returns CDR1 SNHLY and CDR2 FYNNEI. Trimming pared 3 bases from V and 3 bases from J, leaving 12 bases between. CDR3 amino acids: CASSDSARGYEQYF. In nucleotides, the CDR3 is TGTGCCAGCAGTGACTCGGCCAGGGGCTACGAGCAGTACTTC.

The rearrangement joins TRBV19 to TRBJ1-1, with unresolved D. Trimming shortened V by 6 bases and J by 3 bases, and 17 bases separated the two germline ends. The length of the CDR3 is 15 residues. The germline V gene encodes CDR1 LNHDA and CDR2 SQIVND (reference sequence). CDR3 residues: CASSPMGGGDTEAFF. As DNA, the CDR3 is TGTGCCAGTAGCCCCATGGGAGGAGGAGACACTGAAGCTTTCTTT.

V is TRBV7-9 and J is TRBJ2-1, with TRBD2 matching over 7 bases. This CDR3 contains 16 residues. CDR1 is SEHNR and CDR2 is FQNEAQ in the germline V gene (reference sequence). The ends lost 8 bases at V and 4 bases at J; junction bases unmatched: 14. The CDR3: CASPPSGGSVYNEQFF. Here the CDR3 DNA reads TGTGCCAGCCCCCCGTCGGGCGGGAGTGTTTACAATGAGCAGTTCTTC.

The genes are TRBV11-3 and TRBJ2-5; 9 nucleotides align to TRBD1. Germline CDR1 is SGHNT and CDR2 is YENEEA. The CDR3 sequence is 17 residues long. V lost 5 bases, J lost 5 bases, and 15 bases stayed unmatched. As DNA, the CDR3 is TGTGCCAGCAGCCCCGGCCGGGGGACAGGGCTTGGCGAGACCCAGTACTTC. Translated: CASSPGRGTGLGETQYF.

The chain uses TRBV5-6 and TRBJ1-6, with no clear D. V was trimmed by 0 bases and J by 15 bases, leaving 19 bases between them. This CDR3 has 15 amino acids. The V gene's germline CDR1 is SGHDT and CDR2 YYEEEE. The CDR3 loop reads CASSLEGGGGMLLHF. DNA for the CDR3: TGTGCCAGCAGCTTGGAGGGTGGAGGCGGTATGCTCCTCCACTTT.

This rearrangement joins TRBV6-5 to TRBJ2-7, with 7 nucleotides matching TRBD1. The CDR3 has 14 amino acids. Germline V gives CDR1 MNHEY, CDR2 SVGAGI. The junction had 4 bases not matched to a gene; V was cut back by 5 bases and J by 0 bases. The CDR3 DNA sequence: TGTGCCAGCAGTATCGGGACAGCCTCCTACGAGCAGTACTTC. Amino acid sequence: CASSIGTASYEQYF.

V usage is TRBV29-1 and J usage is TRBJ1-2; weak D call: TRBD1 (5 bases). Trimming shortened V by 6 bases and J by 8 bases, and 16 bases separated the two germline ends. CDR3 length: 12 residues. Germline V CDR1 and CDR2: SQVTM, ANQGSEA. The CDR3 nucleotides read TGCAGCGTCCTACGGCAGGGTGGCGGCTACACCTTC. It translates to CSVLRQGGGYTF.

V usage is TRBV18 and J usage is TRBJ1-6; D uncertain. Trimming took 2 bases from V and 8 from J, leaving 13 bases between them. The CDR3 loop spans 15 amino acids. CDR1 is KGHSH, CDR2 LQKENI, per germline. CDR3 in DNA: TGTGCCAGCTCACCAGCCACCATCCAGGATTCACCCCTCCACTTT. This codes for CASSPATIQDSPLHF.

The count of this clone is one. The chain has TRBV7-9 and TRBJ1-2, with 8 bases matching TRBD1. CDR3 length equals 18 residues. The junction had 19 bases not matched to a gene; V was cut back by 4 bases and J by 6 bases. From germline, CDR1 is SEHNR and CDR2 FQNEAQ (reference sequence). CDR3 region: CASSSTIAQLDREDGYTF. The CDR3 nucleotides read TGTGCCAGCAGCTCCACAATAGCCCAACTGGACAGGGAAGATGGCTACACCTTC. The variable domain in full, with the rest retrieved from reference TRBV7-9 and TRBJ1-2, is DTGVSQNPRHKITKRGQNVTFRCDPISEHNRLYWYRQTLGQGPEFLTYFQNEAQLEKSRLLSDRFSAERPKGSFSTLEIQRTEQGDSAMYLCASSSTIAQLDREDGYTFGSGTRLTVV.

The CDR3 sequence: CASSVQHRNSNQPQHF. The DNA for the CDR3 is TGTGCCAGCAGCGTACAGCATAGGAATAGCAATCAGCCCCAGCATTTT. This chain uses TRBV3-1 (or the pseudogene TRBV3-2) with TRBJ1-5; unclear D gene. This CDR3 has 16 amino acids. CDR1 LGHDT and CDR2 YNNKEL come from the germline V gene (reference sequence). V was cut by 5 bases and J by 0 bases, with 14 bases left in between.

This clone was picked up a small number of times. The chain carries TRBV11-3 and TRBJ2-3, with 14 positions matching TRBD2. The CDR3 covers 16 residues. The germline gives CDR1 SGHNT, CDR2 YENEEA. With 5 bases clipped from V and 2 bases from J, the junction kept 3 bases outside the gene matches. In DNA form, the CDR3 reads TGTGCCAGCAGCGGGACTAGCGGGGGCGTCACAGATACGCAGTATTTT. It encodes CASSGTSGGVTDTQYF.

The chain employs TRBV29-1 and TRBJ2-2; D gene unclear. Germline V gives CDR1 SQVTM, CDR2 ANQGSEA. CDR3 length: 12 residues. Trimming shortened V by 4 bases and J by 6 bases, and 9 bases separated the two germline ends. CDR3 bases: TGCAGCGTTGTTATCCGGGCCGGGGAGCTGTTTTTT. The encoded protein is CSVVIRAGELFF.

The chain has TRBV27 and TRBJ2-1, with D possibly matching TRBD2 (8 bases). CDR3 length equals 19 residues. Trimming removed 4 bases at V and 4 bases at J, with 26 bases between. Per the germline V gene, CDR1 is MNHEY and CDR2 is SMNVEV (reference sequence). CDR3 sequence: CASSSAPGQYTSGYNEQFF. CDR3 nucleotide sequence: TGTGCCAGCAGTTCTGCGCCGGGACAGTACACTAGCGGATACAATGAGCAGTTCTTC.

The chain carries TRBV29-1 and TRBJ2-7; D is possibly TRBD2 (7 bases). Germline CDR1 and CDR2: SQVTM and ANQGSEA. The CDR3 consists of 14 residues. V was clipped by 7 bases and J by 2 bases, with 18 bases between them. DNA for the CDR3: TGCAGCGCCCAGTACGGGGGGCCCCCCTACGAGCAGTACTTC. It is translated as CSAQYGGPPYEQYF.

Worth noting for this clone: At the DNA level, this CDR3 is encoded by other sequences in the same sample as well. The genes are TRBV14 and TRBJ2-1, with 9 positions matching TRBD2. With 6 bases clipped from V and 4 bases from J, the junction kept 10 bases outside the gene matches. Germline V gene sequence: CDR1 SGHDN, CDR2 FVKESK. This CDR3 has 16 residues. The CDR3 DNA sequence: TGTGCCAGCAGTCCCCGTGGTCTAGCGGGATACAATGAGCAGTTCTTC. It encodes CASSPRGLAGYNEQFF.

The V and J genes are TRBV27 and TRBJ2-1, with a weak D call TRBD1 (6 bases). The CDR3 runs to 14 residues. Deletions cut 6 bases from V and 5 bases from J, with 14 bases between. Germline-derived CDR1 and CDR2 are MNHEY and SMNVEV (reference sequence). CDR3 DNA: TGTGCCAGCAGACCTATCGGACAGAACAATGAGCAGTTCTTC. It translates to CASRPIGQNNEQFF.

The chain couples TRBV28 to TRBJ2-5; 11 bases map to TRBD1. The ends lost 3 bases at V and 9 bases at J; junction bases unmatched: 9. This CDR3 spans 15 amino acids. CDR1 is MDHEN, CDR2 SYDVKM, per germline. The CDR3, as DNA: TGTGCCAGCAGTTTTAGGGGACAGGGGGACCGGCCCCAGTACTTC. It codes for CASSFRGQGDRPQYF.

The genes are TRBV4-2 and TRBJ2-5; D unclear. The CDR3 has 17 residues. Trimming left V 1 base short and J 0 bases short, with 15 bases between. Germline CDR1 LGHNA, CDR2 YNFKEQ. The CDR3 region is CASSQGRVIRNQETQYF. The CDR3 DNA reads as TGTGCCAGCAGCCAAGGTCGGGTCATAAGGAACCAAGAGACCCAGTACTTC.

The chain recombines TRBV3-1 (or the pseudogene TRBV3-2) with TRBJ2-2; maybe TRBD2 (6 bases). Between the trimmed V and J ends, which lost 6 bases and 0 bases, there was a span of 8 bases. Germline assignment: CDR1 LGHDT and CDR2 YNNKEL (reference sequence). The CDR3 sequence is 14 residues long. The DNA of the CDR3 is TGTGCCAGCAGAGGGACTTCGAACACCGGGGAGCTGTTTTTT. This codes for CASRGTSNTGELFF.

This clone occurred once. The chain uses TRBV7-2 and TRBJ2-1; 15 bases line up with TRBD2. V shed 0 bases and J 12 bases; nucleotides not matched to a gene: 9. This CDR3 has 17 residues. Looked up from germline, CDR1 is SGHTA and CDR2 is FQGNSA. The CDR3, as DNA: TGTGCCAGCAGCTTAGCTAGGACTAGCGGGAGGGCCATTAGGCAGTTCTTC. Translated, it gives CASSLARTSGRAIRQFF.

A single count supports this clone. V is TRBV7-2 and J is TRBJ2-5; tentative D call: TRBD2 (6 bases). Germline V gene sequence: CDR1 SGHTA, CDR2 FQGNSA. The ends were cut back, 5 bases at V and 2 bases at J, with 9 bases in the middle. This CDR3 region has 13 residues. CDR3 sequence (DNA): TGTGCCAGCAGCGGGACTCTACAAGAGACCCAGTACTTC. Protein sequence: CASSGTLQETQYF. Complete variable domain (other parts from reference TRBV7-2 and TRBJ2-5): GAGVSQSPSNKVTEKGKDVELRCDPISGHTALYWYRQSLGQGLEFLIYFQGNSAPDKSGLPSDRFSAERTGGSVSTLTIQRTQQEDSAVYLCASSGTLQETQYFGPGTRLLVL.

The rearrangement uses TRBV7-9 and TRBJ2-2; tentatively, D is TRBD1 (5 bases). Trimming pared 10 bases from V and 6 bases from J, leaving 21 bases between. The CDR3 length is 15 residues. Germline assignment: CDR1 SEHNR and CDR2 FQNEAQ (reference sequence). CDR3 DNA sequence: TGTGCCACTAAGCTAGGGCTAGACAGTTCCGGGGAGCTGTTTTTT. Translating it yields CATKLGLDSSGELFF.

The rearrangement joins TRBV4-3 to TRBJ2-7; D might be TRBD2 (6 bases). Per germline, CDR1 LGHNA and CDR2 YSLEER. V was clipped by 5 bases and J by 3 bases, with 14 bases between them. The CDR3 runs to 14 residues. The CDR3 reads CASSINTGGYEQYF. CDR3 DNA sequence: TGCGCCAGCAGCATTAATACCGGGGGCTACGAGCAGTACTTC.